Ten or more counts support the clone carrying this T cell receptor (beta chain). Its target is unknown. The sample originates from a study of CD8 T cells in ankylosing spondylitis. Findings and limits, study-wide: As for the disease-linked clones, they showed a CD8+ phenotype and occurred at relatively low frequencies in peripheral blood. A TCR beta motif made of eight highly homologous variants seemed typical of ankylosing spondylitis blood. A subset of motif variants has previously been described in the synovial fluid and blood of reactive arthritis. Significant enrichment of disease-linked clones was reported in matched ankylosing spondylitis synovial fluid.

TCRdb recomputed calls from the 5' RACE reads with MiXCR, one row per CDR3 protein. This repertoire shows some 200,000 distinct CDR3 sequences, approximately 7.3% found once; its top ten account for approximately 15%. Sequences were obtained from blood, either unsorted or a sorted T cell fraction (not recorded which). The TCR originated in a male donor with ankylosing spondylitis.

The CDR3 loop is CASSLASNEQFF. The CDR3 bases are TGTGCCAGCAGCTTAGCCTCCAATGAGCAGTTCTTC. The chain has TRBV7-6 and TRBJ2-1; D is uncertain. The CDR3 has 12 residues. Between the trimmed V and J ends, which lost 0 bases and 6 bases, there was a span of 3 bases. Germline assignment: CDR1 SGHVS and CDR2 FNYEAQ.